This TCR beta chain was sequenced during a study of monozygotic twins with inflammatory bowel disease. The germline gives CDR1 SGHAT, CDR2 FQNNGV. The CDR3 length is 15 residues. TCRdb re-called the 5' RACE reads; one entry per CDR3 protein, DNA not given. This sample contains about 330,000 distinct CDR3 sequences. Details on this clonotype: Antigen unknown.

Study outcomes and limitations: The sharing of clonotypes with others was lower in IBD patients than in healthy twins, especially with disease activity.

Sequencing was carried out using blood. This sequence joins TRBV11-2 and TRBJ1-1; TCRdb calls TRBD1, which cannot be checked without DNA. This clonotype was sampled from a human donor with ulcerative colitis or Crohn's disease, or a healthy co-twin of an affected twin (not recorded which). CDR3 in amino acids: CASSSRGGAGTEAFF.